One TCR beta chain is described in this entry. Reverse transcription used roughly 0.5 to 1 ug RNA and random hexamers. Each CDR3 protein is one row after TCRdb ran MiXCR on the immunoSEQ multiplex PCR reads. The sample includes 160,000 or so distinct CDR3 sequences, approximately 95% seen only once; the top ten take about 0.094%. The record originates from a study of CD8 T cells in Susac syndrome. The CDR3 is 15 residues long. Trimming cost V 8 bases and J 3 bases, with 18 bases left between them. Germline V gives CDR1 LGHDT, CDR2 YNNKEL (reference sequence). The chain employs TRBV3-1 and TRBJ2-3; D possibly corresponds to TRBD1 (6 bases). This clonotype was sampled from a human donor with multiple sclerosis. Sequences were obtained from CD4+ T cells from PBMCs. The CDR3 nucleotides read TGTGCCAGCCGGAAATTGACAGGAACTACAGATACGCAGTATTTT. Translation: CASRKLTGTTDTQYF.